Below are 7 T cell receptor beta chains sequenced from a single sample in a study of T cell repertoires in cytomegalovirus infection. One entry per CDR3 protein, called by TCRdb with MiXCR from the reads. The profile covers fewer than 300,000 distinct CDR3 sequences, with about 25% appearing a single time and around 13% taken by the ten largest. Source material: PBMCs. The receptors come from a human donor in good health (CMV status not recorded). Some clones in this sample may be carry-over from other donors' samples.

There are many counts of this clonotype. The chain couples TRBV7-2 to TRBJ1-4; maybe TRBD1 (5 bases). V lost 1 base to trimming and J lost 2 bases, with 11 bases between them. From germline, CDR1 is SGHTA and CDR2 FQGNSA. The CDR3 extends over 16 amino acids. The CDR3 DNA sequence: TGTGCCAGCAGCTTAGTGCGGGGGTTGACTAATGAAAAACTGTTTTTT. It specifies CASSLVRGLTNEKLFF.

This clonotype was seen more than once but under ten times. This rearrangement joins TRBV11-2 to TRBJ2-7; a possible D gene is TRBD2 (5 bases). Germline loops: CDR1 SGHAT, CDR2 FQNNGV. V was shortened by 4 bases and J by 9 bases, with 19 bases between the two germline ends. The CDR3 contains 14 residues. In DNA form, the CDR3 reads TGTGCCAGCAGCTCATCAGGACTGGAGGTACGGCAGTACTTC. It codes for CASSSSGLEVRQYF.

CDR3 DNA: TGTGCCAGCAGCTTAGATCCAACAGGGAATTTGGAGACCCAGTACTTC. Translation: CASSLDPTGNLETQYF. V usage is TRBV11-2 and J usage is TRBJ2-5, with D perhaps matching TRBD1 (6 bases). With 0 bases removed from V and 5 bases from J, the gap between germline ends came to 16 bases. The CDR3 is 16 amino acids. Germline CDR1 is SGHAT and CDR2 is FQNNGV.

This clonotype was seen more than once but under ten times. The chain links TRBV6-6 to TRBJ2-2; maybe TRBD2 (5 bases). CDR1 is MNHNY and CDR2 is SVGAGI in the germline V gene (reference sequence). Between the trimmed V and J ends, which lost 10 bases and 1 base, there was a span of 13 bases. The CDR3 covers 14 residues. The CDR3 reads CATGGVQNTGELFF. The CDR3 region has the DNA TGTGCCACAGGAGGAGTCCAGAACACCGGGGAGCTGTTTTTT.

This clonotype was seen ten or more times. The chain combines TRBV7-3 with TRBJ1-1; tentatively, D is TRBD1 (5 bases). Trimming stripped 2 bases from V and 5 bases from J, with 12 bases between. CDR3 length equals 14 residues. Germline values: CDR1 SGHTA, CDR2 FQGTGA. CDR3 region: CASSLGGGGTEAFF. In DNA, the CDR3 is TGTGCCAGCAGCTTAGGGGGAGGAGGGACTGAAGCTTTCTTT.

The rearrangement joins TRBV7-2 to TRBJ2-5, with a tentative D call TRBD2 (6 bases). Germline lookup yields CDR1 SGHTA and CDR2 FQGNSA. V gave up 1 base and J gave up 5 bases, with 26 bases separating them. The CDR3 has 19 amino acids. Here the CDR3 reads CASSLVMLARDVGRETQYF. The CDR3 coding sequence is TGTGCCAGCAGCTTAGTTATGCTAGCGAGGGACGTCGGTCGGGAGACCCAGTACTTC.

The V call is TRBV9, the J call TRBJ1-2; D uncertain. This CDR3 contains 14 residues. Trimming shortened V by 4 bases and J by 0 bases, and 10 bases separated the two germline ends. CDR1 and CDR2 from the germline V gene are SGDLS and YYNGEE. The CDR3 reads CASSPDGSNYGYTF. As DNA, the CDR3 is TGTGCCAGCAGCCCCGACGGATCTAACTATGGCTACACCTTC.